This T cell receptor (beta chain) was sequenced for a study of cytomegalovirus exposure and HLA in healthy donors. Study conclusions and caveats: Most TCR sequences were rare, but some public TCRs occurred in many donors. The tendency of first-cohort TCR clusters to co-occur in the 100 to 150 validation repertoires was identified by a subsequent analysis.

The roughly 120-subject validation cohort, separate from the 666-subject first cohort, included the donors. As to this clone: Its specificity is not known.

Germline CDR1 reads MNHNS; CDR2 reads SASEGT. V dropped 7 bases and J dropped 3; count of bases not matched to a gene: 8. The length of the CDR3 is 14 residues. Profiling relied on immunoSEQ multiplex PCR, and the TCRdb table lists in-frame clones only, not all of them. The sample consists of some 130,000 clones, around 80% of them appearing once. The sequence was collected from a man aged 30 to 39 in good health and CMV-seropositive. The sample consisted of PBMCs. The chain joins TRBV6-1 to TRBJ2-7; TRBD2 matches at 8 bases. The CDR3 region is CASKGTRFSYEQYF. CDR3 bases: TGTGCCAGCAAAGGGACTAGGTTTAGCTACGAGCAGTACTTC.